The 9 T cell receptor beta chains below come from one sample, sequenced in a study of naive and memory T cell subsets. Two oligonucleotides, mixed equimolar, formed the beta constant-region primer covering TRBC1 and TRBC2. The ligated cDNA underwent four PCR rounds using SP2 and nested alpha and beta constant-region primers. TCRdb itself ran the UMI-ligation and nested PCR reads through MiXCR, one entry per CDR3 protein. The data hold some 83,000 distinct CDR3 sequences, with about 8.2% observed a single time. The source material was naive CD8+ T cells from blood. Receptors were obtained from a human donor in good health.

The rearrangement uses TRBV27 and TRBJ2-5; D might be TRBD1 (5 bases). The V gene lost 5 bases and the J gene lost 1 base, with 14 bases spanning the gap. The CDR3 spans 15 residues. CDR1 is MNHEY, CDR2 SMNVEV, per germline (reference sequence). CDR3 coding DNA: TGTGCCAGCAGTCCGTTCCTTGACAGCCAAGAGACCCAGTACTTC. The encoded protein is CASSPFLDSQETQYF.

This clonotype was observed a handful of times. This chain links TRBV2 with TRBJ1-1; D unclear. V dropped 4 bases and J dropped 10 bases, with 7 bases sitting between them. Germline V gene sequence: CDR1 SNHLY, CDR2 FYNNEI. The CDR3 covers 10 residues. The CDR3, as DNA: TGTGCCAGCAGTGGACGTGGAGCTTTCTTT. The encoded protein is CASSGRGAFF.

This clonotype was detected only once. The J gene is TRBJ1-4, the V gene TRBV27; D might be TRBD1 (5 bases). CDR3 size: 13 residues. Germline CDR1 MNHEY, CDR2 SMNVEV (reference sequence). V gave up 3 bases and J gave up 13 bases, with 15 bases separating them. Written as DNA, the CDR3 is TGTGCCAGCAGTTTGTCCAGGGTGAGAAGACTGTTTTTT. Translation: CASSLSRVRRLFF. The full variable domain, in which reference TRBV27 and TRBJ1-4 provide the parts outside the CDR3, is EAQVTQNPRYLITVTGKKLTVTCSQNMNHEYMSWYRQDPGLGLRQIYYSMNVEVTDKGDVPEGYKVSRKEKRNFPLILESPSPNQTSLYFCASSLSRVRRLFFGSGTQLSVL.

This clonotype has ten or more counts. The chain recombines TRBV3-1 with TRBJ2-1; a weak D match, TRBD2 (6 bases). CDR3 length: 18 amino acids. V shed 0 bases and J shed 0 bases, with 15 bases lying between them. The V gene's germline CDR1 is LGHDT and CDR2 YNNKEL (reference sequence). The CDR3 protein is CASSQEWLAQSSYNEQFF. In DNA, the CDR3 is TGTGCCAGCAGCCAAGAGTGGCTAGCGCAGAGCTCCTACAATGAGCAGTTCTTC.

This clonotype came up a few times. The rearrangement links TRBV6-6 to TRBJ2-7, with 7 bases matching TRBD1. Germline V CDR1 and CDR2: MNHNY, SVGAGI (reference sequence). The CDR3 is made up of 13 amino acids. V was clipped by 5 bases and J by 5 bases; unmatched bases: 6. Here the CDR3 reads CASSRTQGNEQYF. The DNA for the CDR3 is TGTGCCAGCAGTCGTACACAGGGGAACGAGCAGTACTTC.

V usage is TRBV10-3 and J usage is TRBJ2-3; TRBD1 is a possible D gene (6 bases). Germline-derived CDR1 and CDR2 are ENHRY and SYGVKD. V lost 6 bases to trimming and J lost 0 bases, with 13 bases between them. CDR3 size: 15 residues. CDR3 DNA: TGTGCCATCAGCCAGGGGCTCAGTAGCACAGATACGCAGTATTTT. Translation gives CAISQGLSSTDTQYF.

This clonotype occurred many times. The CDR3 bases are TGTGCCAGCAGCGTTTGGGGGACTGGGGCTAGCACAGATACGCAGTATTTT. Amino acids: CASSVWGTGASTDTQYF. This chain links TRBV9 with TRBJ2-3; D is perhaps TRBD2 (6 bases). The CDR3 runs 17 residues. The germline V gene has CDR1 SGDLS and CDR2 YYNGEE. V lost 2 bases to trimming and J lost 0 bases, with 16 bases between them.

This clonotype was counted ten times or more. The rearrangement joins TRBV27 to TRBJ2-7, with 7 bases that match TRBD2. The ends lost 6 bases at V and 4 bases at J; junction bases unmatched: 15. Germline-derived CDR1 and CDR2 are MNHEY and SMNVEV (reference sequence). This CDR3 comprises 16 residues. The CDR3 region is CASSHGDGGSIYEQYF. The CDR3 coding sequence is TGTGCCAGCAGCCACGGCGATGGCGGGAGTATATACGAGCAGTACTTC.

There are many counts of this clonotype. The V gene is TRBV7-9, the J gene TRBJ2-7; D gene ambiguous. CDR1 and CDR2 (germline): SEHNR, FQNEAQ (reference sequence). This CDR3 comprises 15 residues. V lost 5 bases and J 0 bases, leaving 14 bases between the germline ends. The CDR3 nucleotides are TGTGCCAGCAGCCTCGGTACGACTTCCTCCTACGAGCAGTACTTC. This codes for CASSLGTTSSYEQYF.